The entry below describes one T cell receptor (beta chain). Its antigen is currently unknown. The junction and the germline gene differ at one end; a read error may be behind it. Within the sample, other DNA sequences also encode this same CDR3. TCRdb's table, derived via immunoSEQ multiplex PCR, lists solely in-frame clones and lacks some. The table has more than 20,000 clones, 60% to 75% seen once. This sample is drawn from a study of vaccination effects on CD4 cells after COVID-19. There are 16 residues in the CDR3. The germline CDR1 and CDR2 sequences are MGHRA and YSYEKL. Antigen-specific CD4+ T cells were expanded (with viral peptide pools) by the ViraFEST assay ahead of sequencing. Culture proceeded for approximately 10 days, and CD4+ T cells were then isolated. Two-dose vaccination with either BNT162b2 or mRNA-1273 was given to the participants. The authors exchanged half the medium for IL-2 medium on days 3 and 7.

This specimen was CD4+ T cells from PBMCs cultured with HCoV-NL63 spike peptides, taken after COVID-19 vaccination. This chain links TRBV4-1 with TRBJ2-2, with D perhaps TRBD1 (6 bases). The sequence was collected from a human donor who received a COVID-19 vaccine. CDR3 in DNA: TGTGCCAGCAGCCAAGGCCCGGGACAGAACACCGGGGAGCTGTTTTTT. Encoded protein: CASSQGPGQNTGELFF.